These T cell receptor beta chains were read from a single sample in a study of T cell clones after liver transplantation. The assay was immunoSEQ multiplex PCR, and TCRdb's table has in-frame clones only and misses some. The sample holds 65,000 to 80,000 clones, over 65% seen once. This specimen consisted of CD4+ T cells from blood, obtained at the 22-month timepoint. The receptors derive from a human patient who received a liver transplant. A subset of T cells may come from the graft donor. Each CDR3 is given with its conserved first and last residue. The order of the fields is D gene, clone size, V gene, J gene, CDR3 protein, CDR3 DNA. D genes are given only for firm matches. Size is omitted from some rows. Given values are once, few, many or a class for expanded clones.

NA	NA	TRBV7-6	TRBJ2-2	CASSLTGTDNGELFF	TGTGCCAGCAGCTTAACCGGGACGGACAACGGGGAGCTGTTTTTT
NA	NA	TRBV2	TRBJ2-7	CASSGDSYEQYF	TGTGCCAGCAGTGGAGACTCCTACGAGCAGTACTTC
TRBD2	NA	TRBV27	TRBJ2-7	CASSLAGWSRASGSLGSYEQYF	TGTGCCAGCAGTTTAGCGGGATGGAGTAGGGCTAGCGGGTCCCTGGGCTCCTACGAGCAGTACTTC
TRBD2	NA	TRBV28	TRBJ2-7	CASSFRSSGRGYEQYF	TGTGCCAGCAGTTTTAGGTCTAGCGGGAGAGGCTACGAGCAGTACTTC
NA	NA	TRBV4-1	TRBJ2-3	CASSLEITTDTQYF	TGCGCCAGCAGCCTTGAGATAACCACAGATACGCAGTATTTT
NA	NA	TRBV9	TRBJ1-3	CASSDGRPSGNTIYF	TGTGCCAGCAGCGACGGACGGCCGTCTGGAAACACCATATATTTT
NA	NA	TRBV7-2	TRBJ2-7	CASSLAGSGIEQYF	TGTGCCAGCAGCTTAGCCGGGTCGGGCATCGAGCAGTACTTC
TRBD1	NA	TRBV19	TRBJ1-1	CASSSRGPEAFF	TGTGCCAGTAGTTCGAGGGGGCCTGAAGCTTTCTTT
NA	few	TRBV6-5	TRBJ1-1	CASRIDRANTEAFF	TGTGCCAGCAGGATAGATAGAGCGAACACTGAAGCTTTCTTT
NA	NA	TRBV29-1	TRBJ1-1	CSVWGFSKAEAFF	TGCAGCGTTTGGGGTTTTTCTAAGGCTGAAGCTTTCTTT
TRBD2	NA	TRBV4-3	TRBJ2-3	CASSQGSAGSTDTQYF	TGCGCCAGCAGCCAAGGGTCAGCGGGAAGCACAGATACGCAGTATTTT
NA	NA	TRBV25-1	TRBJ2-4	CASSDLTRNIQYF	TGTGCCAGCAGTGACTTAACCAGGAACATTCAGTACTTC
NA	NA	TRBV7-2	TRBJ2-2	CASSSPTGELFF	TGTGCCAGCAGCTCCCCCACCGGGGAGCTGTTTTTT
TRBD2	few	TRBV30	TRBJ2-2	CAWGLAITGELFF	TGTGCCTGGGGACTAGCGATCACCGGGGAGCTGTTTTTT
NA	NA	TRBV7-2	TRBJ2-6	CASSLGRGHLSGANVLTF	TGTGCCAGCAGCTTGGGTCGGGGACACCTCTCTGGGGCCAACGTCCTGACTTTC
TRBD1	NA	TRBV5-8	TRBJ1-2	CASSLRRDRGRNGYTF	TGTGCCAGCAGCCTGCGGCGGGACAGGGGGCGGAATGGCTACACCTTC
TRBD2	NA	TRBV7-2	TRBJ2-7	CASSFSGTSGRVEQYF	TGTGCCAGCAGCTTTTCCGGGACTAGCGGGAGGGTCGAGCAGTACTTC
NA	once	TRBV6-1	TRBJ2-1	CASLIDGGFSNEQFF	TGTGCCAGCCTAATTGACGGGGGCTTCTCCAATGAGCAGTTCTTC
NA	once	TRBV5-4	TRBJ2-3	CASSPPGASGDTDTQYF	TGTGCCAGCAGCCCTCCAGGGGCTAGCGGAGACACAGATACGCAGTATTTT
NA	NA	TRBV14	TRBJ2-7	CASSQATGEQYF	TGTGCCAGCAGCCAAGCCACTGGCGAGCAGTACTTC
NA	NA	TRBV2	TRBJ1-3	CASSRTGNTIYF	TGTGCCAGCAGCAGAACGGGAAACACCATATATTTT
NA	NA	TRBV6-4	TRBJ2-2	CASSDDGRNTGELFF	TGTGCCAGCAGTGATGACGGTCGGAACACCGGGGAGCTGTTTTTT
NA	medium-sized	TRBV2	TRBJ2-2	CASSGGQGYGELFF	TGTGCCAGCAGTGGCGGTCAGGGATACGGGGAGCTGTTTTTT
NA	NA	TRBV2	TRBJ1-4	CASSAGKGNRGEKLFF	TGTGCCAGCAGCGCGGGGAAGGGCAATCGTGGTGAAAAACTGTTTTTT
NA	NA	TRBV7-2	TRBJ1-6	CASSPGFGSNNSPLHF	TGTGCCAGCAGTCCAGGGTTCGGAAGTAATAATTCACCCCTCCACTTT
TRBD1	NA	TRBV15	TRBJ2-1	CATARQGAYNEQFF	TGTGCCACCGCCCGACAGGGGGCCTACAATGAGCAGTTCTTC
NA	once	TRBV25-1	TRBJ1-4	CASTAGAWSEKLFF	TGTGCCAGCACCGCCGGAGCCTGGAGTGAAAAACTGTTTTTT
NA	NA	TRBV11-1	TRBJ2-1	CASSKQGSYNEQFF	TGTGCCAGCAGCAAACAGGGATCCTACAATGAGCAGTTCTTC
NA	NA	TRBV7-2	TRBJ2-3	CASSDRAPQPDTQYF	TGTGCCAGCAGCGACCGGGCCCCCCAGCCAGATACGCAGTATTTT
TRBD1	NA	TRBV12-5	TRBJ2-5	CASGLTHPTGRETQYF	TGTGCTAGTGGTTTGACCCACCCGACAGGGCGAGAGACCCAGTACTTC
TRBD1	NA	TRBV9	TRBJ2-3	CASGGQSSTDTQYF	TGTGCCAGCGGGGGACAGTCTAGCACAGATACGCAGTATTTT
NA	NA	TRBV7-6	TRBJ2-3	CASSLGHRGLTDTQYF	TGTGCCAGCAGCTTAGGCCACAGGGGACTCACAGATACGCAGTATTTT
NA	NA	TRBV29-1	TRBJ2-5	CSALTPRETQYF	TGCAGCGCCCTTACCCCGAGAGAGACCCAGTACTTC
NA	NA	TRBV6-6	TRBJ2-7	CASSRGQTYEQYF	TGTGCCAGCAGCCGGGGTCAGACCTACGAGCAGTACTTC
NA	NA	TRBV30	TRBJ2-1	CAWSVLVDNEQFF	TGTGCCTGGAGTGTACTCGTAGACAATGAGCAGTTCTTC
TRBD2	NA	TRBV5-5	TRBJ2-7	CASSKREYYEQYF	TGTGCCAGCAGCAAGCGGGAGTACTACGAGCAGTACTTC
TRBD1	NA	TRBV6-5	TRBJ1-6	CASSYTSGTGSSPLHF	TGTGCCAGCAGTTATACCTCCGGGACAGGGAGTTCACCCCTCCACTTT
TRBD1	NA	TRBV30	TRBJ2-2	CAWNTGAGELFF	TGTGCCTGGAACACAGGGGCCGGGGAGCTGTTTTTT
NA	NA	TRBV10-3	TRBJ2-5	CAISSPGAETQYF	TGTGCCATCAGCTCCCCGGGTGCGGAGACCCAGTACTTC
NA	NA	TRBV11-1	TRBJ2-5	CASSLGRRNKEAQYF	TGTGCCAGCAGCTTAGGGAGGCGGAACAAGGAGGCCCAGTACTTC
NA	NA	TRBV15	TRBJ1-2	CATSWGPGHYGYTF	TGTGCCACCAGCTGGGGGCCAGGCCACTATGGCTACACCTTC
NA	NA	TRBV7-3	TRBJ2-1	CASSLTAGVTYNEQFF	TGTGCCAGCAGCTTAACGGCTGGAGTCACCTACAATGAGCAGTTCTTC
NA	NA	TRBV7-8	TRBJ1-4	CASSPSGARNEKLFF	TGTGCCAGCAGCCCTAGCGGGGCACGGAATGAAAAACTGTTTTTT
NA	NA	TRBV7-2	TRBJ2-7	CASSSPGYEQYF	TGTGCCAGCAGCTCCCCGGGTTACGAGCAGTACTTC
TRBD2	NA	TRBV7-8	TRBJ2-1	CASSLGLAGDEQFF	TGTGCCAGCAGCTTAGGACTAGCGGGCGACGAGCAGTTCTTC
TRBD2	NA	TRBV10-3	TRBJ2-3	CAIGGESTDTQYF	TGTGCCATCGGGGGGGAGAGCACAGATACGCAGTATTTT
NA	NA	TRBV28	TRBJ2-7	CASKDAYEQYF	TGTGCCAGCAAAGACGCCTACGAGCAGTACTTC
NA	NA	TRBV19	TRBJ2-7	CASRPGGATYEQYF	TGTGCCAGCCGTCCGGGCGGGGCTACCTACGAGCAGTACTTC
NA	few	TRBV6-4	TRBJ2-2	CASSEVSTGELFF	TGTGCCAGCAGTGAAGTTAGCACCGGGGAGCTGTTTTTT
TRBD2	NA	TRBV28	TRBJ2-7	CASIGSSSGGKTYEQYF	TGTGCCAGCATTGGGAGTTCGAGCGGGGGAAAGACCTACGAGCAGTACTTC
NA	NA	TRBV20-1	TRBJ2-7	CSARNYEQYF	TGCAGTGCTAGAAATTACGAGCAGTACTTC
TRBD1	NA	TRBV19	TRBJ1-1	CASTPRGIRRDTEAFF	TGTGCCAGTACCCCCAGGGGGATCAGGAGGGACACTGAAGCTTTCTTT
NA	NA	TRBV15	TRBJ1-1	CATSRGGEAFF	TGTGCCACCAGCAGAGGGGGAGAAGCTTTCTTT
NA	NA	TRBV5-4	TRBJ1-2	CASSLAALLGGYTF	TGTGCCAGCAGCTTGGCCGCCCTTCTGGGAGGCTACACCTTC
NA	few	TRBV29-1	TRBJ2-7	CSASGAGNEQYF	TGCAGCGCGTCGGGGGCGGGGAACGAGCAGTACTTC
TRBD1	NA	TRBV19	TRBJ2-2	CASGTGGASGELFF	TGTGCCAGTGGGACAGGGGGCGCTTCCGGGGAGCTGTTTTTT
NA	few	TRBV21-1	TRBJ1-5	CASSMIRTGFGNQPQHF	TGTGCCAGCAGCATGATAAGGACAGGGTTCGGCAATCAGCCCCAGCATTTT